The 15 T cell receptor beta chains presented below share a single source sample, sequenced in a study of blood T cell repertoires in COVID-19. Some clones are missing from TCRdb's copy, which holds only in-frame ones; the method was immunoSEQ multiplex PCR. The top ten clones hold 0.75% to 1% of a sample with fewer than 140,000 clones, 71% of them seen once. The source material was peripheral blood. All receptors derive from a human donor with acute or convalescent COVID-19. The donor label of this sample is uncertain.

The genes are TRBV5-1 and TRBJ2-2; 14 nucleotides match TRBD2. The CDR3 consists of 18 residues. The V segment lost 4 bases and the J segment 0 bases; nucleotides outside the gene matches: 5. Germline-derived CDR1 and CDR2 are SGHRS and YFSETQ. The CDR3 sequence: CASSGGLAGAANTGELFF. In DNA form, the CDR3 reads TGCGCCAGCAGCGGGGGACTAGCGGGGGCCGCGAACACCGGGGAGCTGTTTTTT.

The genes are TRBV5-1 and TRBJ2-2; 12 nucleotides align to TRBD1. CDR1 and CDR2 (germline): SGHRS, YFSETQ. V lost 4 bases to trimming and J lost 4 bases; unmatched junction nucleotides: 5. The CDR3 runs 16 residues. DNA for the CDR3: TGCGCCAGCAGCGGGGGACAGGGGGCTTTCACCGGGGAGCTGTTTTTT. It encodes CASSGGQGAFTGELFF.

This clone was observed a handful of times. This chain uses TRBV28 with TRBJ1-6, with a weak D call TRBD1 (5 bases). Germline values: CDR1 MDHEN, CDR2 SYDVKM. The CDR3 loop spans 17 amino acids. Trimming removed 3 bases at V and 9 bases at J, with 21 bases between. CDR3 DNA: TGTGCCAGCAGTTTCGGCCCCTCGGGGACTTCGAGTTCACCCCTCCACTTT. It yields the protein CASSFGPSGTSSSPLHF. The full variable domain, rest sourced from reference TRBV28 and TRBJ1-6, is DVKVTQSSRYLVKRTGEKVFLECVQDMDHENMFWYRQDPGLGLRLIYFSYDVKMKEKGDIPEGYSVSREKKERFSLILESASTNQTSMYLCASSFGPSGTSSSPLHFGNGTRLTVT.

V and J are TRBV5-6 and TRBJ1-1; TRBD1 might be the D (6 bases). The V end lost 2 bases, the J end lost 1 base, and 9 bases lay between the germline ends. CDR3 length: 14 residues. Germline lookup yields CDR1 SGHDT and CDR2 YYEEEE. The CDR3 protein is CASSFTDRNTEAFF. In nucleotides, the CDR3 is TGTGCCAGCAGCTTTACGGACAGGAACACTGAAGCTTTCTTT.

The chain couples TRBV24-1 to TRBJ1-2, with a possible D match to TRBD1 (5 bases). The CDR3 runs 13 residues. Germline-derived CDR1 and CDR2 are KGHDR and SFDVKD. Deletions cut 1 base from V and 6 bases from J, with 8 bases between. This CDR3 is CATSDFSGHGYTF. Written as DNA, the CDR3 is TGTGCCACCAGTGATTTCTCAGGGCATGGCTACACCTTC.

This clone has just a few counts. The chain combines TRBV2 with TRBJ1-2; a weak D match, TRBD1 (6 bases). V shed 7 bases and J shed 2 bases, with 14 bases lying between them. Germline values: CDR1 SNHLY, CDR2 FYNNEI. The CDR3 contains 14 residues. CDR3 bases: TGTGCCAGCATTCGGGACAAGTCAAACTATGGCTACACCTTC. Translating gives CASIRDKSNYGYTF.

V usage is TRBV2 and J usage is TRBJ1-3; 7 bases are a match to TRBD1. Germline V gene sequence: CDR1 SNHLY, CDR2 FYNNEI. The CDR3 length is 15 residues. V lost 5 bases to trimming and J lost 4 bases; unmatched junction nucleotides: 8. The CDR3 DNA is TGTGCCAGCAGTCGTGACAGGGTTAACGGAAACACCATATATTTT. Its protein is CASSRDRVNGNTIYF. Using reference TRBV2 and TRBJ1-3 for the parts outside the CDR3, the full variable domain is EPEVTQTPSHQVTQMGQEVILRCVPISNHLYFYWYRQILGQKVEFLVSFYNNEISEKSEIFDDQFSVERPDGSNFTLKIRSTKLEDSAMYFCASSRDRVNGNTIYFGEGSWLTVV.

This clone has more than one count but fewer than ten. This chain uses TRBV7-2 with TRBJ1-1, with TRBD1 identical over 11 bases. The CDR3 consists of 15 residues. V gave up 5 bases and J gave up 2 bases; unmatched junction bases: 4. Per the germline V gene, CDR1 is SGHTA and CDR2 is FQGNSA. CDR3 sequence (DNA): TGTGCCAGCAGCACAAGGACAGGGGGCAACACTGAAGCTTTCTTT. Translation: CASSTRTGGNTEAFF. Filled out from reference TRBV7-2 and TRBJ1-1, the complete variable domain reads GAGVSQSPSNKVTEKGKDVELRCDPISGHTALYWYRQSLGQGLEFLIYFQGNSAPDKSGLPSDRFSAERTGGSVSTLTIQRTQQEDSAVYLCASSTRTGGNTEAFFGQGTRLTVV.

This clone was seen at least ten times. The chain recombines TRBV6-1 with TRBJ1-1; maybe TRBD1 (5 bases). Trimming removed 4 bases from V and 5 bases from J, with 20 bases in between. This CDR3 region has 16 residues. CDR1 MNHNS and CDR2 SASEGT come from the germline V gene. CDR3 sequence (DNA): TGTGCCAGCAGTGTACCGTCGTGGCAGGGTGGAACTGAAGCTTTCTTT. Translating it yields CASSVPSWQGGTEAFF.

CDR3 DNA: TGCGCCAGCAGCCAGGCGGCCGGACAGGGATTCTACGAGCAGTACGTC. It translates to CASSQAAGQGFYEQYV. The chain joins TRBV4-1 to TRBJ2-7; TRBD1 matches at 8 bases. The trim removed 3 bases at V and 3 bases at J, leaving 10 bases unmatched. CDR1 and CDR2 (germline): MGHRA, YSYEKL. The CDR3 length is 16 residues.

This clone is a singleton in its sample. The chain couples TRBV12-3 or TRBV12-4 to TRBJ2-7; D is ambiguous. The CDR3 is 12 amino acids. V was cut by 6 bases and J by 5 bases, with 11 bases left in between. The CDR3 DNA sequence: TGTGCCAGCAGCTTTAATTTCCACGAGCAGTACTTC. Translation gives CASSFNFHEQYF.

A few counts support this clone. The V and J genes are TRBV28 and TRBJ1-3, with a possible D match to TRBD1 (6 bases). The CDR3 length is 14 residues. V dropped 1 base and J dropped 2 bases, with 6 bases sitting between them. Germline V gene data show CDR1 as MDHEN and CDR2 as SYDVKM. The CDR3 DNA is TGTGCCAGCAGTTTATACAGGGCTGGAAACACCATATATTTT. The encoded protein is CASSLYRAGNTIYF.

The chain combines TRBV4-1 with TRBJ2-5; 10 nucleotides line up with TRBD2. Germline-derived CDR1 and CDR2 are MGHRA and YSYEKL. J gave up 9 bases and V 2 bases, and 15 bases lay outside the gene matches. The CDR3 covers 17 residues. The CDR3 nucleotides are TGCGCCAGCAGCCAAACGACGCTAGCGGGGGCGGGGATGGCCCAGTACTTC. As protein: CASSQTTLAGAGMAQYF.

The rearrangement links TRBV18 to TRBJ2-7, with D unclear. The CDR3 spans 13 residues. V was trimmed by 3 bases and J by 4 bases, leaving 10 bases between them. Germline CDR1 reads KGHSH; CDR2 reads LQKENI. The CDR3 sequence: CASSPAVGYEQYF. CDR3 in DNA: TGTGCCAGCTCACCGGCGGTCGGGTACGAGCAGTACTTC.

DNA for the CDR3: TGTGCCAGCAGCGCCCTCCCGAGCTCCTATAATTCACCCCTCCACTTT. Amino acid sequence: CASSALPSSYNSPLHF. The chain employs TRBV7-2 and TRBJ1-6; D gene ambiguous. Germline V gene lookup returns CDR1 SGHTA and CDR2 FQGNSA. V gave up 5 bases and J gave up 0 bases, with 11 bases separating them. The CDR3 runs 16 residues.